This TCR beta chain originates from a study of technical replicates of blood from a handful of donors. Clones were read by immunoSEQ multiplex PCR, and TCRdb kept only the in-frame ones, dropping some. The sample lists some 80,000 clones; around 94% were seen once. This clonotype was obtained from a human donor in good health. Input material: T cells isolated from PBMCs.

CDR3 bases: TGTGCCAGCACCCCGGGTCTTAGCAATCAGCCCCAGCATTTT. The encoded protein is CASTPGLSNQPQHF. The chain links TRBV28 to TRBJ1-5, with D unresolved. The germline CDR1 and CDR2 sequences are MDHEN and SYDVKM. V was clipped by 7 bases and J by 0 bases, with 10 bases between them. This CDR3 is 14 amino acids long.